The next 24 T cell receptor beta chains were all read from a single sample in a study of early T cells in non-severe SARS-CoV-2 infection. From the 5' RACE reads, TCRdb called clonotypes with MiXCR, one entry per CDR3 protein. The sample shows about 70,000 distinct CDR3 sequences, roughly an eighth of them seen only once. The sequencing sample was made of whole blood. Receptors originate from an adult who was a healthcare worker with PCR-confirmed SARS-CoV-2 infection or an uninfected control (not recorded which).

This clonotype was seen repeatedly, ten times or more. CDR3 protein: CASSQQGAYGSSDYGYTF. The CDR3 DNA is TGTGCCAGCAGCCAACAGGGGGCGTATGGGTCCTCAGACTATGGCTACACCTTC. The chain is built from TRBV12-3 or TRBV12-4 and TRBJ1-2, with 9 bases matching TRBD1. V lost 6 bases and J lost 3; bases outside the gene matches: 17. The CDR3 extends over 18 amino acids.

Many counts were recorded for this clonotype. V and J are TRBV13 and TRBJ2-3, with 7 bases that match TRBD2. With 5 bases clipped from V and 2 bases from J, the junction kept 4 bases outside the gene matches. The germline V gene encodes CDR1 PRHDT and CDR2 FYEKMQ (reference sequence). This CDR3 has 14 residues. In DNA, the CDR3 is TGTGCCAGCAGCGGACTAGGGAACACAGATACGCAGTATTTT. It specifies CASSGLGNTDTQYF. The entire variable domain, with the rest obtained from reference TRBV13 and TRBJ2-3, is as follows: AAGVIQSPRHLIKEKRETATLKCYPIPRHDTVYWYQQGPGQDPQFLISFYEKMQSDKGSIPDRFSAQQFSDYHSELNMSSLELGDSALYFCASSGLGNTDTQYFGPGTRLTVL.

The chain combines TRBV24-1 with TRBJ2-2; the D call may be TRBD1 or TRBD2 (5 bases each). The V end lost 10 bases, the J end lost 5 bases, and 10 bases lay between the germline ends. The germline CDR1 and CDR2 sequences are KGHDR and SFDVKD. The CDR3 covers 12 residues. This CDR3 is CATGWGTGELFF. The CDR3 DNA follows: TGTGCCACGGGATGGGGGACCGGGGAGCTGTTTTTT.

This clonotype was found a few times. The V call is TRBV3-1, the J call TRBJ2-1, with 9 bases identical to TRBD2. There are 16 residues in the CDR3. Germline assignment: CDR1 LGHDT and CDR2 YNNKEL (reference sequence). J lost 9 bases, V lost 5 bases, and 14 bases had no gene match. The CDR3 is CASSRGLAISHSEQFF. CDR3 nucleotides: TGTGCCAGCAGCAGAGGACTAGCGATATCTCATAGTGAGCAGTTCTTC.

At least ten counts were recorded for this clonotype. The chain links TRBV6-2 or TRBV6-3 to TRBJ2-5; TRBD1 or TRBD2 may be the D gene (5 bases each). Germline loops: CDR1 MNHEY, CDR2 SVGEGT. The CDR3 covers 16 residues. Trimming stripped 3 bases from V and 5 bases from J, with 19 bases between. CDR3 sequence: CASSYSGPDELETQYF. The CDR3 DNA follows: TGTGCCAGCAGTTATTCGGGACCGGATGAGTTGGAGACCCAGTACTTC.

This clonotype was seen at least ten times. The chain has TRBV11-2 and TRBJ2-3, with D unclear. The CDR3 runs to 13 residues. The germline gives CDR1 SGHAT, CDR2 FQNNGV. Between the trimmed V and J ends, which lost 3 bases and 4 bases, there was a span of 8 bases. The CDR3 coding sequence is TGTGCCAGCAGCTTTTCGGTTGCAGATACGCAGTATTTT. Encoded protein: CASSFSVADTQYF.

The chain recombines TRBV12-3 or TRBV12-4 with TRBJ1-2; 9 bases are a match to TRBD1. V lost 5 bases and J lost 7; bases outside the gene matches: 8. This CDR3 contains 14 residues. The CDR3: CASSPGTGSFGYTF. The CDR3 nucleotides are TGTGCCAGCAGTCCAGGGACAGGGTCTTTTGGCTACACCTTC.

This clonotype was seen repeatedly, ten times or more. The chain recombines TRBV5-1 with TRBJ2-7; no reliable D call. Per the germline V gene, CDR1 is SGHRS and CDR2 is YFSETQ. The CDR3 runs 11 residues. V was trimmed by 4 bases and J by 4 bases, leaving 6 bases between them. Here the CDR3 reads CASSTLYEQYF. The CDR3 nucleotides are TGCGCCAGCAGCACCTTGTACGAGCAGTACTTC.

The gene calls are TRBV12-3 or TRBV12-4 and TRBJ2-1; 16 nucleotides align to TRBD2. The CDR3 covers 20 residues. With V trimmed by 4 bases and J by 2 bases, 11 bases remained unmatched. CDR3 bases: TGTGCCAGCAGTTCAGCCCCGGGACTAGCGGGGGGGCCGCCCTACAATGAGCAGTTCTTC. This translates into CASSSAPGLAGGPPYNEQFF.

The J gene is TRBJ2-1, the V gene TRBV9, with 7 bases matching TRBD2. The CDR3 covers 15 residues. Germline V CDR1 and CDR2: SGDLS, YYNGEE. V dropped 0 bases and J dropped 4; count of bases not matched to a gene: 4. CDR3 residues: CASSVETSPYNEQFF. The CDR3 nucleotides read TGTGCCAGCAGCGTAGAGACTAGCCCTTACAATGAGCAGTTCTTC.

This clonotype was recorded many times. This chain joins TRBV29-1 and TRBJ1-1; TRBD1 might be the D (6 bases). Germline lookup yields CDR1 SQVTM and CDR2 ANQGSEA. V was pared by 0 bases and J by 5 bases, with 13 bases between. The CDR3 has 14 amino acids. CDR3 DNA sequence: TGCAGCGTTGAAGACCCCGGACAGTGGACTGAAGCTTTCTTT. This encodes CSVEDPGQWTEAFF.

This clonotype occurred many times. The rearrangement joins TRBV4-3 to TRBJ2-7, with D unresolved. The V end lost 0 bases, the J end lost 4 bases, and 10 bases lay between the germline ends. Germline CDR1 reads LGHNA; CDR2 reads YSLEER. There are 14 residues in the CDR3. CDR3 in amino acids: CASSQDTSAYEQYF. In nucleotides, the CDR3 is TGCGCCAGCAGCCAAGATACATCTGCGTACGAGCAGTACTTC.

The sample holds a few counts of this clonotype. The CDR3 spells CASSPIPAGELFF. As DNA, the CDR3 is TGTGCCAGCAGCCCCATCCCCGCCGGGGAGCTGTTTTTT. The rearrangement links TRBV7-9 to TRBJ2-2; D is uncertain. The CDR3 consists of 13 residues. Germline CDR1 reads SEHNR; CDR2 reads FQNEAQ (reference sequence). V was trimmed by 5 bases and J by 6 bases, leaving 10 bases between them.

This clonotype was recorded many times. The genes are TRBV5-1 and TRBJ1-1; D gene unclear. With 4 bases removed from V and 0 bases from J, the gap between germline ends came to 7 bases. The length of the CDR3 is 13 residues. In germline, CDR1 is SGHRS, CDR2 YFSETQ. CDR3 bases: TGCGCCAGCAGCCCGAACCTGAACACTGAAGCTTTCTTT. Amino acids: CASSPNLNTEAFF.

Points on this clonotype: It may be a read error: a sequence one base away is much more abundant. CDR3 sequence: CVSSRGTVTEAFF. The CDR3 DNA reads TGTGTCAGCAGCCGCGGGACAGTCACTGAAGCTTTCTTT. The J gene is TRBJ1-1, the V gene TRBV9; the match to TRBD1 covers 7 bases. The CDR3 has 13 residues. The V gene's germline CDR1 is SGDLS and CDR2 YYNGEE.

This clonotype was recorded at least ten times. J is TRBJ2-7 and V is TRBV5-1; TRBD1 aligns across 8 bases. The CDR3 totals 14 residues. The V gene end was trimmed by 4 bases and the J gene end by 6 bases; junction bases not matched to a gene: 9. The germline gives CDR1 SGHRS, CDR2 YFSETQ. The CDR3 region is CASSTGQEGSEQYF. In nucleotides, the CDR3 is TGCGCCAGCAGCACGGGACAGGAAGGTTCCGAGCAGTACTTC.

In its sample, this clonotype was seen many times. CDR3 sequence reads: CASRTGTVFYQPQHF. The CDR3 region has the DNA TGTGCCAGCAGAACCGGGACAGTCTTTTATCAGCCCCAGCATTTT. The rearrangement joins TRBV6-2 or TRBV6-3 to TRBJ1-5; the match to TRBD1 covers 7 bases. Germline values: CDR1 MNHEY, CDR2 SVGEGT. This CDR3 region has 15 residues. Trimming took 6 bases from V and 5 from J; bases not matched to a gene: 10.

This clonotype was found many times. The genes are TRBV6-5 and TRBJ2-5; no definite D call. V was trimmed by 2 bases and J by 5 bases, leaving 9 bases between them. The CDR3 has 13 amino acids. Per the germline V gene, CDR1 is MNHEY and CDR2 is SVGAGI. The CDR3 region has the DNA TGTGCCAGCAGTTACAATGTAGGGGAGACCCAGTACTTC. Its translation is CASSYNVGETQYF.

In its sample, this clonotype was seen many times. The rearrangement joins TRBV5-4 to TRBJ1-2; 7 bases are a match to TRBD1. This CDR3 comprises 14 residues. The ends lost 4 bases at V and 5 bases at J; junction bases unmatched: 8. Germline values: CDR1 SGHNT, CDR2 YYREEE (reference sequence). The DNA for the CDR3 is TGTGCCAGCAGCGTCGACAGGGTTCGGTATGGCTACACCTTC. Translating gives CASSVDRVRYGYTF. Drawing the rest from reference TRBV5-4 and TRBJ1-2, the complete variable domain is ETGVTQSPTHLIKTRGQQVTLRCSSQSGHNTVSWYQQALGQGPQFIFQYYREEENGRGNFPPRFSGLQFPNYSSELNVNALELDDSALYLCASSVDRVRYGYTFGSGTRLTVV.

The chain has TRBV21-1 and TRBJ2-7; the table calls TRBD2, which could not be checked here. TRBV21-1 is a known pseudogene. The CDR3 runs 15 residues. The CDR3 DNA reads TGTGCCAGCAGCAAGGGTCCACGGGAGGGAAGAAGCCAGTACTTC. Encoded protein: CASSKGPREGRSQYF.

This clonotype has only a few counts. One end of the junction is discordant with germline, which a read error may explain. J is TRBJ2-7 and V is TRBV7-9; D remains ambiguous. Per the germline V gene, CDR1 is SEHNR and CDR2 is FQNEAQ (reference sequence). This CDR3 region has 12 residues. The CDR3 DNA is TGTGTCAGCAGCTCCCACTCCTACGAGCAGTACTTC. This encodes CVSSSHSYEQYF.

This clonotype was detected ten times or more. V usage is TRBV28 and J usage is TRBJ1-5; no clear D gene. Trimming left V 7 bases short and J 4 bases short, with 11 bases between. CDR3 size: 13 residues. The germline gives CDR1 MDHEN, CDR2 SYDVKM. The DNA of the CDR3 is TGTGCCAGCAAGAATAAGGGTAATCAGCCCCAGCATTTT. Residues: CASKNKGNQPQHF.

This clonotype came up many times. As DNA, the CDR3 is TGTGCCAGCAGCTTAGACCTCACAAACTCCTATGGCTACACCTTC. Its translation: CASSLDLTNSYGYTF. The chain has TRBV11-2 and TRBJ1-2; D call uncertain. The CDR3 has 15 residues. With 0 bases removed from V and 4 bases from J, the gap between germline ends came to 12 bases. The germline V gene has CDR1 SGHAT and CDR2 FQNNGV.

V usage is TRBV28 and J usage is TRBJ2-7, with 9 nucleotides matching TRBD1. Trimming removed 6 bases from V and 4 bases from J; junction bases left unmatched: 10. There are 15 residues in the CDR3. Germline values: CDR1 MDHEN, CDR2 SYDVKM. The CDR3 protein is CASSQPGQGRYEQYF. As DNA, the CDR3 is TGTGCCAGCAGCCAGCCGGGACAGGGAAGGTACGAGCAGTACTTC.